This T cell receptor (beta chain) was recorded in a study of T cells in tuberculosis. Study as a whole: In South Africa, adults with active tuberculosis were compared with IGRA-negative and latently infected IGRA-positive adolescents. Blood was taken before or within 7 days of anti-tuberculosis therapy.

Time point denoted: new active TB diagnosis, blood taken before or within 7 days of starting treatment. The CDR3 length is 16 residues. V was pared by 5 bases and J by 2 bases, with 7 bases of the junction left unmatched. Germline V gene data show CDR1 as SEHNR and CDR2 as FQNEAQ (reference sequence). Profiled with immunoSEQ multiplex PCR; TCRdb holds only in-frame clones, not every one. The data show about 49,000 clones, 90% to 95% seen once. Specimen: PBMCs, collected at tuberculosis diagnosis. This chain uses TRBV7-9 with TRBJ2-1; 9 bases are shared with TRBD2. The sequence came from an adult with tuberculosis. The CDR3 sequence: CASSQAAGGAYNEQFF. In DNA form, the CDR3 reads TGTGCCAGCAGCCAGGCGGCGGGAGGGGCCTACAATGAGCAGTTCTTC.